This T cell receptor (beta chain) comes out of a study of cytomegalovirus exposure and HLA in healthy donors. 13 Jbeta primers and 60 Vbeta primers were used for the PCR. Data came from immunoSEQ multiplex PCR; TCRdb stores just in-frame clones and leaves some out. The sample has about 300,000 clones, approximately 90% seen once. This clone has only one observation. The CDR3 consists of 14 residues. V lost 0 bases and J 9 bases, leaving 13 bases between the germline ends. Looked up from germline, CDR1 is SGHRS and CDR2 is YFSETQ. This TCR derives from a man aged 40-50 years in good health and CMV-seropositive. The rearrangement joins TRBV5-1 to TRBJ2-1; perhaps TRBD2 as D (5 bases). Material: PBMCs. In DNA, the CDR3 is TGCGCCAGCAGCTTGGGAGGGCCGCCCGGTGAGCAGTTCTTC. Protein sequence: CASSLGGPPGEQFF.